The 32 T cell receptor beta chains reported below all come from one sample, sequenced in a study of long-term antiretroviral therapy in people with HIV. It was version v3.0 of the immunoSEQ assay that was run at survey level. Produced via immunoSEQ multiplex PCR; TCRdb's table is partial and in-frame only. The profile shows 25,000 to 35,000 clones, roughly 90% of them singletons. The sample here was unsorted PBMCs, taken 1.8 years after starting antiretroviral therapy. The source is a woman younger than 35 with HIV.

CDR3: CSVEAEKGGLAGTYEQYF. The CDR3 DNA reads as TGCAGCGTTGAAGCCGAGAAAGGCGGACTAGCGGGCACCTACGAGCAGTACTTC. J is TRBJ2-7 and V is TRBV29-1; 11 bases are shared with TRBD2. V lost 1 base, J lost 2 bases, and 13 bases stayed unmatched. This CDR3 has 18 amino acids. CDR1 SQVTM and CDR2 ANQGSEA come from the germline V gene.

The rearrangement joins TRBV2 to TRBJ1-2; no clear D. Per germline, CDR1 SNHLY and CDR2 FYNNEI. The CDR3 is 12 residues long. V gave up 5 bases and J gave up 5 bases, with 9 bases separating them. The CDR3 loop reads CASSLDGYGYTF. The CDR3 DNA follows: TGTGCCAGCAGTCTGGACGGATATGGCTACACCTTC.

The CDR3 protein is CASSRVPRLSGNTIYF. The CDR3 DNA sequence: TGTGCCAGCAGCCGTGTCCCCAGGCTCTCTGGAAACACCATATATTTT. The chain is built from TRBV7-9 and TRBJ1-3; the D is unclear. V lost 5 bases, J lost 0 bases, and 14 bases lay in between. CDR1 is SEHNR and CDR2 is FQNEAQ in the germline V gene (reference sequence). The CDR3 has 16 residues.

The CDR3 loop reads CASSIDPTRREHYNEQFF. CDR3 coding DNA: TGTGCCAGTAGTATAGACCCGACGAGGCGGGAACACTACAATGAGCAGTTCTTC. V is TRBV19 and J is TRBJ2-1, with D possibly TRBD2 on 6 matching bases. The CDR3 contains 18 residues. The V and J ends lost 0 bases and 3 bases respectively, with 18 bases between them. The germline CDR1 and CDR2 sequences are LNHDA and SQIVND (reference sequence).

The V gene is TRBV18, the J gene TRBJ1-2; maybe TRBD1 (6 bases). In germline, CDR1 is KGHSH, CDR2 LQKENI. The CDR3 loop spans 14 amino acids. V lost 3 bases to trimming and J lost 4 bases, with 12 bases between them. The CDR3 spells CASSPADSSYGYTF. The CDR3 nucleotides read TGTGCCAGCTCACCTGCGGACAGTTCCTATGGCTACACCTTC. Using reference TRBV18 and TRBJ1-2 for the parts outside the CDR3, the full variable domain is NAGVMQNPRHLVRRRGQEARLRCSPMKGHSHVYWYRQLPEEGLKFMVYLQKENIIDESGMPKERFSAEFPKEGPSILRIQQVVRGDSAAYFCASSPADSSYGYTFGSGTRLTVV.

The gene calls are TRBV5-4 and TRBJ2-1; 8 bases match TRBD2. Germline V gene sequence: CDR1 SGHNT, CDR2 YYREEE (reference sequence). V lost 0 bases, J lost 10 bases, and 6 bases stayed unmatched. CDR3 size: 14 residues. The CDR3 loop reads CASSLAGGTREQFF. The CDR3 DNA follows: TGTGCCAGCAGCTTGGCCGGTGGGACTAGGGAGCAGTTCTTC.

The rearrangement links TRBV5-4 to TRBJ2-7; TRBD2 aligns across 9 bases. Germline lookup yields CDR1 SGHNT and CDR2 YYREEE (reference sequence). V dropped 4 bases and J dropped 5; count of bases not matched to a gene: 10. There are 15 residues in the CDR3. CDR3: CASSPPGAGGNEQYF. The CDR3 bases are TGTGCCAGCAGCCCGCCTGGAGCGGGAGGCAACGAGCAGTACTTC.

The V gene is TRBV4-1, the J gene TRBJ2-3; the match to TRBD1 covers 7 bases. The germline gives CDR1 MGHRA, CDR2 YSYEKL. The CDR3 is 17 residues long. V shed 0 bases, J shed 2 bases, and the junction held 8 bases outside the gene matches. CDR3 DNA: TGCGCCAGCAGCCAAGATCACGGGACAGTGACCACAGATACGCAGTATTTT. Protein sequence: CASSQDHGTVTTDTQYF.

The CDR3 here is CASSISGSRRAYEQYF. As DNA, the CDR3 is TGTGCCAGTAGTATAAGTGGCTCCAGAAGAGCCTACGAGCAGTACTTC. The J gene is TRBJ2-7, the V gene TRBV19; D gene uncertain. CDR3 length: 16 residues. Trimming took off 2 bases at V and 2 bases at J, with 16 bases between the two ends. The germline CDR1 and CDR2 sequences are LNHDA and SQIVND (reference sequence).

V gene TRBV5-1 combines with J gene TRBJ2-5; D might be TRBD1 or TRBD2, each matching 5 bases. The V end was cut by 3 bases, the J end by 5 bases, with 17 bases between. Germline CDR1 and CDR2: SGHRS and YFSETQ. This CDR3 is 15 amino acids long. The CDR3 here is CASSSTGPLGETQYF. The CDR3, as DNA: TGCGCCAGCAGCTCCACGGGACCTTTGGGGGAGACCCAGTACTTC.

This sequence joins TRBV7-9 and TRBJ2-5; 8 bases match TRBD2. V was clipped by 1 base and J by 4 bases; unmatched bases: 11. CDR1 is SEHNR, CDR2 FQNEAQ, per germline (reference sequence). The CDR3 consists of 17 residues. The CDR3 loop is CASSLGRSGSKRETQYF. The CDR3 nucleotides read TGTGCCAGCAGCTTAGGAAGAAGCGGGAGCAAGAGAGAGACCCAGTACTTC.

The chain couples TRBV5-1 to TRBJ1-5, with D possibly being TRBD1 (5 bases). CDR1 SGHRS and CDR2 YFSETQ come from the germline V gene. The CDR3 has 15 residues. V was cut by 0 bases and J by 1 base, with 8 bases left in between. CDR3 DNA: TGCGCCAGCAGCTTGGAGTGGGGGAGCAATCAGCCCCAGCATTTT. It specifies CASSLEWGSNQPQHF.

CDR3 protein: CASLGTAGAQETQYF. Written as DNA, the CDR3 is TGTGCCAGCCTGGGGACTGCAGGGGCCCAAGAGACCCAGTACTTC. This sequence joins TRBV2 and TRBJ2-5, with D possibly being TRBD1 or TRBD2 (6 bases each). CDR1 is SNHLY and CDR2 is FYNNEI in the germline V gene. The CDR3 spans 15 residues. V lost 8 bases and J lost 1, with 17 bases in between.

V gene TRBV15 combines with J gene TRBJ1-5; D not certain. Trimming took off 4 bases at V and 1 base at J, with 2 bases between the two ends. In germline, CDR1 is LNHNV, CDR2 YYDKDF (reference sequence). The CDR3 is 12 residues long. Written as DNA, the CDR3 is TGTGCCACCAGCACCAGCAATCAGCCCCAGCATTTT. Translated, it gives CATSTSNQPQHF.

The rearrangement joins TRBV25-1 to TRBJ2-7, with 8 bases fitting TRBD1. CDR3 length: 16 residues. J was trimmed by 5 bases and V by 0 bases; bases with no gene match: 9. Germline V CDR1 and CDR2: MGHDK, SYGVNS. CDR3 sequence (DNA): TGTGCCAGCAGTGAATATGGACAGGGAAGGTTAGACGAGCAGTACTTC. It specifies CASSEYGQGRLDEQYF.

The rearrangement links TRBV27 to TRBJ1-5; D unresolved. Germline V gene sequence: CDR1 MNHEY, CDR2 SMNVEV (reference sequence). The CDR3 extends over 13 amino acids. Deletions cut 4 bases from V and 6 bases from J, with 10 bases between. The CDR3 DNA follows: TGTGCCAGCAGTTCTGGGTTGGTTCAGCCCCAGCATTTT. As protein: CASSSGLVQPQHF.

The V gene is TRBV12-5, the J gene TRBJ1-2, with 7 bases aligning to TRBD1. The CDR3 totals 15 residues. V shed 1 base and J 5 bases; nucleotides not matched to a gene: 7. CDR1 LGHNT and CDR2 FRNRAP come from the germline V gene. CDR3 protein: CASGLAPTGEYGYTF. The CDR3 DNA sequence: TGTGCTAGTGGTTTGGCGCCCACAGGGGAGTATGGCTACACCTTC. The full variable domain, in which reference TRBV12-5 and TRBJ1-2 provide the parts outside the CDR3, is DARVTQTPRHKVTEMGQEVTMRCQPILGHNTVFWYRQTMMQGLELLAYFRNRAPLDDSGMPKDRFSAEMPDATLATLKIQPSEPRDSAVYFCASGLAPTGEYGYTFGSGTRLTVV.

The chain employs TRBV5-1 and TRBJ2-3; D is possibly TRBD1 (8 bases). The CDR3 is made up of 18 amino acids. The germline V gene has CDR1 SGHRS and CDR2 YFSETQ. Between the trimmed V and J ends, which lost 3 bases and 5 bases, there was a span of 25 bases. Here the CDR3 reads CASSSNLGGGQVLDTQYF. The CDR3 bases are TGCGCCAGCAGCTCCAACTTGGGCGGGGGACAGGTTTTAGATACGCAGTATTTT.

This clone was seen a single time. The V call is TRBV27, the J call TRBJ1-4; D perhaps matches TRBD1 (6 bases). The V end was cut by 8 bases, the J end by 2 bases, with 21 bases between. This CDR3 spans 17 amino acids. Per the germline V gene, CDR1 is MNHEY and CDR2 is SMNVEV (reference sequence). In DNA, the CDR3 is TGTGCCAGCCAGGATGCGGGGGGCGAACTGACTAATGAAAAACTGTTTTTT. Translation gives CASQDAGGELTNEKLFF.

The chain joins TRBV28 to TRBJ1-2; 7 nucleotides align to TRBD1. Germline V lookup: CDR1 MDHEN, CDR2 SYDVKM. J lost 0 bases, V lost 2 bases, and 6 bases had no gene match. The CDR3 length is 16 residues. This CDR3 reads CASSLTGALANYGYTF. The CDR3 coding sequence is TGTGCCAGCAGTTTAACAGGGGCCTTAGCTAACTATGGCTACACCTTC.

This rearrangement joins TRBV19 to TRBJ2-3; 9 bases are a match to TRBD1. The CDR3 consists of 16 residues. Trimming took 3 bases from V and 6 from J; bases not matched to a gene: 10. Germline V gene lookup returns CDR1 LNHDA and CDR2 SQIVND (reference sequence). The CDR3 loop is CASSISGTGMIDTQYF. CDR3 bases: TGTGCCAGTAGTATCTCCGGGACAGGGATGATTGATACGCAGTATTTT.

This rearrangement joins TRBV5-6 to TRBJ2-1, with TRBD2 matching over 11 bases. CDR3 length: 14 residues. Trimming cost V 0 bases and J 7 bases; bases outside gene matches: 0. From germline, CDR1 is SGHDT and CDR2 YYEEEE. CDR3 loop: CASSLGLAGNEQFF. CDR3 bases: TGTGCCAGCAGCTTGGGACTAGCGGGAAATGAGCAGTTCTTC.

V gene TRBV7-9 combines with J gene TRBJ1-2; no clear D gene. Germline V lookup: CDR1 SEHNR, CDR2 FQNEAQ (reference sequence). Deletions cut 7 bases from V and 6 bases from J, with 21 bases between. This CDR3 is 15 amino acids long. In DNA, the CDR3 is TGTGCCAGCACCCTTGTAGGGAAGGAGAGGAATGGCTACACCTTC. Protein: CASTLVGKERNGYTF.

V usage is TRBV4-3 and J usage is TRBJ2-7; the match to TRBD1 covers 11 bases. This CDR3 contains 15 residues. Germline assignment: CDR1 LGHNA and CDR2 YSLEER. J lost 3 bases, V lost 0 bases, and 1 base had no gene match. The DNA for the CDR3 is TGCGCCAGCAGCCAAGAAGGGACAGGGGGCTACGAGCAGTACTTC. Protein: CASSQEGTGGYEQYF.

This chain joins TRBV28 and TRBJ2-3; D is ambiguous. This CDR3 is 15 amino acids long. Looked up from germline, CDR1 is MDHEN and CDR2 is SYDVKM. Trimming removed 4 bases at V and 1 base at J, with 12 bases between. Written as DNA, the CDR3 is TGTGCCAGCAGTTCCCCGACTGAGGGCACAGATACGCAGTATTTT. Protein: CASSSPTEGTDTQYF. The whole variable domain, remainder taken from reference TRBV28 and TRBJ2-3, is DVKVTQSSRYLVKRTGEKVFLECVQDMDHENMFWYRQDPGLGLRLIYFSYDVKMKEKGDIPEGYSVSREKKERFSLILESASTNQTSMYLCASSSPTEGTDTQYFGPGTRLTVL.

The V and J genes are TRBV5-4 and TRBJ2-2, with 7 positions matching TRBD1. The trim removed 0 bases at V and 5 bases at J, leaving 10 bases unmatched. Germline values: CDR1 SGHNT, CDR2 YYREEE (reference sequence). This CDR3 contains 17 residues. The CDR3 DNA reads TGTGCCAGCAGCTTGGCCCTCACAGGGGATCGGACCGGGGAGCTGTTTTTT. This codes for CASSLALTGDRTGELFF. The full variable domain, rest sourced from reference TRBV5-4 and TRBJ2-2, is ETGVTQSPTHLIKTRGQQVTLRCSSQSGHNTVSWYQQALGQGPQFIFQYYREEENGRGNFPPRFSGLQFPNYSSELNVNALELDDSALYLCASSLALTGDRTGELFFGEGSRLTVL.

The rearrangement uses TRBV5-6 and TRBJ1-4, with TRBD1 matching 9 bases. Trimming cost V 3 bases and J 4 bases; bases outside gene matches: 1. The CDR3 consists of 14 residues. Germline-derived CDR1 and CDR2 are SGHDT and YYEEEE. The CDR3 is CASSSTGGNEKLFF. The CDR3, as DNA: TGTGCCAGCAGCTCGACAGGGGGTAATGAAAAACTGTTTTTT.

This clone was recorded once. V is TRBV9 and J is TRBJ1-1; D might be TRBD1 (6 bases). This CDR3 spans 13 amino acids. Between the trimmed V and J ends, which lost 0 bases and 6 bases, there was a span of 9 bases. From germline, CDR1 is SGDLS and CDR2 YYNGEE. In nucleotides, the CDR3 is TGTGCCAGCAGCGTAGCCAGACAGGCTGAAGCTTTCTTT. This sequence encodes CASSVARQAEAFF.

This clone was observed a handful of times. The J gene is TRBJ1-2, the V gene TRBV11-1; no firm D call. The CDR3 spans 13 residues. The ends were cut back, 5 bases at V and 4 bases at J, with 11 bases in the middle. Germline-derived CDR1 and CDR2 are SGHAT and FQDESV (reference sequence). CDR3 in amino acids: CASSPDPGYGYTF. The CDR3 nucleotides read TGTGCCAGCAGCCCGGACCCAGGCTATGGCTACACCTTC. Filled out from reference TRBV11-1 and TRBJ1-2, the complete variable domain reads EAEVAQSPRYKITEKSQAVAFWCDPISGHATLYWYRQILGQGPELLVQFQDESVVDDSQLPKDRFSAERLKGVDSTLKIQPAELGDSAMYLCASSPDPGYGYTFGSGTRLTVV.

This chain connects TRBV6-6 to TRBJ2-7; D perhaps matches TRBD2 (6 bases). V lost 2 bases and J lost 3, with 11 bases in between. This CDR3 is 14 amino acids long. CDR1 is MNHNY and CDR2 is SVGAGI in the germline V gene (reference sequence). The CDR3 sequence is CASSYPGSRYEQYF. CDR3 in DNA: TGTGCCAGCAGTTACCCCGGGAGTCGCTACGAGCAGTACTTC.

The chain joins TRBV5-6 to TRBJ2-5; tentatively, D is TRBD2 (5 bases). Germline CDR1 is SGHDT and CDR2 is YYEEEE. The CDR3 runs to 14 residues. Trimming cost V 5 bases and J 3 bases, with 14 bases left between them. The CDR3, as DNA: TGTGCCAGCAGGAGGGAGAGTAGAGAAGAGACCCAGTACTTC. The encoded protein is CASRRESREETQYF.

CDR3 region: CASSSMAGEQFF. CDR3 in DNA: TGTGCCAGCAGCTCCATGGCGGGTGAGCAGTTCTTC. V usage is TRBV5-4 and J usage is TRBJ2-1; maybe TRBD2 (5 bases). The CDR3 sequence is 12 residues long. Germline CDR1 reads SGHNT; CDR2 reads YYREEE (reference sequence). V lost 3 bases, J lost 9 bases, and 10 bases lay in between.